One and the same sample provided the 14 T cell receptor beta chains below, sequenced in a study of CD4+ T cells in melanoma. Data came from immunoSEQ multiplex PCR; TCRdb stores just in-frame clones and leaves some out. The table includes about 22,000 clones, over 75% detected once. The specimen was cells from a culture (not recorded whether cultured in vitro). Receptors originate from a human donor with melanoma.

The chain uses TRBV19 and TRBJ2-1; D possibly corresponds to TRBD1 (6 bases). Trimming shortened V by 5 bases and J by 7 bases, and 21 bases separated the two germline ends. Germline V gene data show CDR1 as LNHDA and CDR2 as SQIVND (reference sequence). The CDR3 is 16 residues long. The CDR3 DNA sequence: TGTGCCAGTAGTCCGGACAGTGGCTCCGTCAAAAATGAGCAGTTCTTC. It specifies CASSPDSGSVKNEQFF.

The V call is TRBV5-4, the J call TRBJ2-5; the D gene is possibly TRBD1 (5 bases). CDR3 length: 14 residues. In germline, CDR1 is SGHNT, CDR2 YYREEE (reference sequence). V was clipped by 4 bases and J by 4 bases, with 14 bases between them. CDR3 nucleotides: TGTGCCAGCAGCCCCCGAGCCAGGGCAGAGACCCAGTACTTC. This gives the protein CASSPRARAETQYF.

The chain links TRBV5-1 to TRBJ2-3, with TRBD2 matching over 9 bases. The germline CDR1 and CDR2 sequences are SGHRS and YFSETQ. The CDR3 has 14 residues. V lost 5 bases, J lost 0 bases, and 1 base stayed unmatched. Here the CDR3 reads CASRTSGSTDTQYF. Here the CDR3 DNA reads TGCGCCAGCAGGACTAGCGGAAGCACAGATACGCAGTATTTT.

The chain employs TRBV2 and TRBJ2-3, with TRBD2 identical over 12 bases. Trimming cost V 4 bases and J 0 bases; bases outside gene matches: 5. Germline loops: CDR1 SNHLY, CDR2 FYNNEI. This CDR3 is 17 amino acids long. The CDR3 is CASSGGLAGPSTDTQYF. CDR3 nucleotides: TGTGCCAGCAGTGGGGGACTAGCGGGTCCTAGCACAGATACGCAGTATTTT.

This CDR3 reads CASSGYPGQGSNQPQHF. Written as DNA, the CDR3 is TGTGCCAGCAGTGGGTACCCCGGACAGGGGAGCAATCAGCCCCAGCATTTT. The V gene is TRBV25-1, the J gene TRBJ1-5; 9 bases map to TRBD1. CDR3 size: 17 residues. With 4 bases clipped from V and 1 base from J, the junction kept 8 bases outside the gene matches. Germline CDR1 MGHDK, CDR2 SYGVNS.

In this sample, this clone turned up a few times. The CDR3 DNA follows: TGCAGCGTTGAGGGAGTTGACTATGGCTACACCTTC. Its translation is CSVEGVDYGYTF. The V gene is TRBV29-1, the J gene TRBJ1-2; D unresolved. Trimming removed 3 bases at V and 3 bases at J, with 8 bases between. The CDR3 is 12 amino acids. The V gene's germline CDR1 is SQVTM and CDR2 ANQGSEA.

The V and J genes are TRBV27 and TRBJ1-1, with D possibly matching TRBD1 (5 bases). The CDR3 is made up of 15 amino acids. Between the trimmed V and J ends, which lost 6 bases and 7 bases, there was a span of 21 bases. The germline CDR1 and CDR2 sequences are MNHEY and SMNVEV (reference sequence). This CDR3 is CASSPLRSGSVEAFF. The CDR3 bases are TGTGCCAGCAGCCCCCTACGCTCAGGGTCCGTTGAAGCTTTCTTT.

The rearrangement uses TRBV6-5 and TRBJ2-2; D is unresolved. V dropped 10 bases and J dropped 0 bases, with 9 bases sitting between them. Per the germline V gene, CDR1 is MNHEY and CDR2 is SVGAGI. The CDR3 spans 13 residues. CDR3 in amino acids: CAIIDTNTGELFF. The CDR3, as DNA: TGTGCCATCATAGACACGAACACCGGGGAGCTGTTTTTT.

This chain's CDR3 is CASSPVAGHNEQFF. The CDR3 coding sequence is TGTGCCAGCTCACCGGTAGCGGGGCACAATGAGCAGTTCTTC. The J gene is TRBJ2-1, the V gene TRBV18; TRBD2 agrees at 8 bases. The germline V gene encodes CDR1 KGHSH and CDR2 LQKENI. V dropped 3 bases and J dropped 5; count of bases not matched to a gene: 3. The CDR3 loop spans 14 amino acids.

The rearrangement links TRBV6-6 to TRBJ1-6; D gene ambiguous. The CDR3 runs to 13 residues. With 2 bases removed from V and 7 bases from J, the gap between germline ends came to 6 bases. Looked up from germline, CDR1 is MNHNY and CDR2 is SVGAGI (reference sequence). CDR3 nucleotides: TGTGCCAGCAGTTACGGGCCGAATTCACCCCTCCACTTT. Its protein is CASSYGPNSPLHF.

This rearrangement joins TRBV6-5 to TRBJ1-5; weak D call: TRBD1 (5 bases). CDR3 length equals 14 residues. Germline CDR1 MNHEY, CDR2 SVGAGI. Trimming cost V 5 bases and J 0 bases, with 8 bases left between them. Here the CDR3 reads CASSGGISNQPQHF. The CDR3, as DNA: TGTGCCAGCAGTGGGGGGATTAGCAATCAGCCCCAGCATTTT.

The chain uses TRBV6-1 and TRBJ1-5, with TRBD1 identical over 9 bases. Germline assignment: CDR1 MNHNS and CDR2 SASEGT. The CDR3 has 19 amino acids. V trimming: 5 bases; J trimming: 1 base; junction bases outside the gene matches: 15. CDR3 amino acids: CASSQGQGLRYPSNQPQHF. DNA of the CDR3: TGTGCCAGCAGTCAAGGACAGGGGCTACGATATCCCAGCAATCAGCCCCAGCATTTT.

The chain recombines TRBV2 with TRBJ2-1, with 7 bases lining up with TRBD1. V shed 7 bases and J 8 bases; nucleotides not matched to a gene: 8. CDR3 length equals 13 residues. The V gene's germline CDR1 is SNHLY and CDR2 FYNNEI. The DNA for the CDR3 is TGTGCCAGCACAGGGGGTACTACCTATGAGCAGTTCTTC. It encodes CASTGGTTYEQFF.

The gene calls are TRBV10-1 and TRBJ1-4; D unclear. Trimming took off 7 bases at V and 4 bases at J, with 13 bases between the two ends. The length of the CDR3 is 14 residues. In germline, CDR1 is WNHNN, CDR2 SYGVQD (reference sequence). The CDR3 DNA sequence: TGCGCCAGCAAACCTATTGACGGTAATGAAAAACTGTTTTTT. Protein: CASKPIDGNEKLFF.